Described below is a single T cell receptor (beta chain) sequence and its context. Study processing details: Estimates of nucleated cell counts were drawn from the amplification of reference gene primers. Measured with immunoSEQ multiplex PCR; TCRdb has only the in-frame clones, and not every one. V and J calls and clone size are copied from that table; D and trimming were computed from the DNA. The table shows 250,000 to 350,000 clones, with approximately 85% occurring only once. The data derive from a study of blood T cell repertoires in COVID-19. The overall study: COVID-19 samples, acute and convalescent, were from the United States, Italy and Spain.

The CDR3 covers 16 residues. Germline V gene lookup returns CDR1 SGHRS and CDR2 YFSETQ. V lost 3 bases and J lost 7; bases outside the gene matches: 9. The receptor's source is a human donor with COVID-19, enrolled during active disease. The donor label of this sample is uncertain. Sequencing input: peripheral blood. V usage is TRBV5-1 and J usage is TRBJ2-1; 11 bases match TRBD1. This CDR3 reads CASSYEFGTGGNEQFF. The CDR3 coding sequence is TGCGCCAGCAGCTATGAGTTCGGGACAGGGGGAAATGAGCAGTTCTTC.